These 27 T cell receptor beta chains came from one sample sequenced in a study of blood T cell repertoires in COVID-19. The method was immunoSEQ multiplex PCR; TCRdb's version includes in-frame clones alone and lacks a portion of them. The sample shows fewer than 35,000 clones, about 89% of them seen only once. Sequenced input: peripheral blood. These receptors were taken from a man between 60 and 70 years old with acute or convalescent COVID-19.

The chain recombines TRBV24-1 with TRBJ1-4, with a possible D match to TRBD1 (6 bases). The CDR3 has 15 amino acids. Between the trimmed V and J ends, which lost 4 bases and 5 bases, there was a span of 13 bases. Germline V CDR1 and CDR2: KGHDR, SFDVKD. This CDR3 reads CATSDPDSNNEKLFF. The CDR3 DNA reads TGTGCCACCAGTGACCCGGACAGCAACAATGAAAAACTGTTTTTT.

The gene calls are TRBV2 and TRBJ2-5; 11 bases agree with TRBD1. In germline, CDR1 is SNHLY, CDR2 FYNNEI. The CDR3 has 14 amino acids. V gave up 6 bases and J gave up 4 bases; unmatched junction bases: 4. This CDR3 is CASRGQGGSETQYF. As DNA, the CDR3 is TGTGCCAGCAGGGGACAGGGGGGATCAGAGACCCAGTACTTC. Looking up the rest from reference TRBV2 and TRBJ2-5 gives the full variable domain: EPEVTQTPSHQVTQMGQEVILRCVPISNHLYFYWYRQILGQKVEFLVSFYNNEISEKSEIFDDQFSVERPDGSNFTLKIRSTKLEDSAMYFCASRGQGGSETQYFGPGTRLLVL.

The chain carries TRBV18 and TRBJ2-5, with 7 positions matching TRBD2. Germline V lookup: CDR1 KGHSH, CDR2 LQKENI. There are 14 residues in the CDR3. V was pared by 5 bases and J by 4 bases, with 7 bases of the junction left unmatched. In nucleotides, the CDR3 is TGTGCCAGCTCAGGCGGTCGCGGGGGAGAGACCCAGTACTTC. This encodes CASSGGRGGETQYF.

This clone appeared a single time. The V call is TRBV6-5, the J call TRBJ1-1; D is unresolved. This CDR3 contains 15 residues. Germline V gene sequence: CDR1 MNHEY, CDR2 SVGAGI. V was trimmed by 0 bases and J by 7 bases, leaving 15 bases between them. The CDR3: CASSYSFTRVGEAFF. In nucleotides, the CDR3 is TGTGCCAGCAGTTACTCGTTTACGCGGGTGGGTGAAGCTTTCTTT.

V gene TRBV5-8 combines with J gene TRBJ2-7, with 8 bases aligning to TRBD2. V shed 2 bases, J shed 1 base, and the junction held 8 bases outside the gene matches. Germline V CDR1 and CDR2: SGHTS, YDEGEE. This CDR3 comprises 16 residues. The CDR3 nucleotides are TGTGCCAGCAGCTTTCGGAGCGGGAGTGAGTCCTACGAGCAGTACGTC. Amino acid sequence: CASSFRSGSESYEQYV.

The chain employs TRBV11-2 and TRBJ1-6; 8 bases align to TRBD1. Germline V CDR1 and CDR2: SGHAT, FQNNGV. The J segment lost 7 bases and the V segment lost 1 base, leaving 6 bases of the junction unmatched. The CDR3 consists of 16 residues. DNA for the CDR3: TGTGCCAGCAGCTTAGCAGAGGACAGGGTAAATTCACCCCTCCACTTT. Its translation: CASSLAEDRVNSPLHF. The entire variable domain, with the rest obtained from reference TRBV11-2 and TRBJ1-6, is as follows: EAGVAQSPRYKIIEKRQSVAFWCNPISGHATLYWYQQILGQGPKLLIQFQNNGVVDDSQLPKDRFSAERLKGVDSTLKIQPAKLEDSAVYLCASSLAEDRVNSPLHFGNGTRLTVT.

The J gene is TRBJ2-1, the V gene TRBV7-2; 10 nucleotides agree with TRBD2. J lost 8 bases, V lost 2 bases, and 15 bases had no gene match. Per the germline V gene, CDR1 is SGHTA and CDR2 is FQGNSA. The CDR3 is made up of 18 amino acids. CDR3 sequence (DNA): TGTGCCAGCAGCTTATCTAACCCGTGGGCTAGCGGGAGCCATGAGCAGTTCTTC. Its translation: CASSLSNPWASGSHEQFF.

This rearrangement joins TRBV10-3 to TRBJ2-2, with 8 nucleotides matching TRBD1. This CDR3 comprises 15 residues. The germline V gene has CDR1 ENHRY and CDR2 SYGVKD. V was clipped by 2 bases and J by 1 base; unmatched bases: 0. The chain's CDR3 is CAISEDRGNTGELFF. The CDR3, as DNA: TGTGCCATCAGTGAGGACAGGGGGAACACCGGGGAGCTGTTTTTT.

This chain joins TRBV28 and TRBJ1-6, with 9 bases identical to TRBD1. The CDR3 consists of 17 residues. CDR1 and CDR2 from the germline V gene are MDHEN and SYDVKM. J gave up 2 bases and V 2 bases, and 4 bases lay outside the gene matches. CDR3 nucleotides: TGTGCCAGCAGTTTAAGGGGACAGGGCCCCTATAATTCACCCCTCCACTTT. Translation: CASSLRGQGPYNSPLHF.

The chain combines TRBV5-4 with TRBJ1-2; TRBD1 aligns across 7 bases. The CDR3 extends over 13 amino acids. The V and J ends lost 0 bases and 8 bases, in that order; junction bases with no gene match: 4. Germline CDR1 SGHNT, CDR2 YYREEE (reference sequence). The CDR3 loop reads CASSLDRGGGYTF. In DNA form, the CDR3 reads TGTGCCAGCAGCTTGGACAGGGGAGGAGGCTACACCTTC. The variable domain in full, with the rest retrieved from reference TRBV5-4 and TRBJ1-2, is ETGVTQSPTHLIKTRGQQVTLRCSSQSGHNTVSWYQQALGQGPQFIFQYYREEENGRGNFPPRFSGLQFPNYSSELNVNALELDDSALYLCASSLDRGGGYTFGSGTRLTVV.

V usage is TRBV9 and J usage is TRBJ2-1; 9 nucleotides match TRBD2. Germline CDR1 and CDR2: SGDLS and YYNGEE. The J segment lost 4 bases and the V segment lost 2 bases, leaving 1 base of the junction unmatched. The CDR3 length is 14 residues. The CDR3 loop reads CASSVSGSYNEQFF. The CDR3 DNA is TGTGCCAGCAGCGTTAGCGGGAGTTACAATGAGCAGTTCTTC.

The chain carries TRBV6-6 and TRBJ1-1, with 7 bases identical to TRBD1. The CDR3 totals 13 residues. Trimming took 2 bases from V and 6 from J; bases not matched to a gene: 3. Germline V lookup: CDR1 MNHNY, CDR2 SVGAGI (reference sequence). The chain's CDR3 is CASSYAGQSEAFF. The CDR3 coding sequence is TGTGCCAGCAGTTACGCGGGACAGTCTGAAGCTTTCTTT.

This clone showed up just a few times. This sequence joins TRBV6-6 and TRBJ2-7, with TRBD1 as a possible D gene (6 bases). CDR1 and CDR2 (germline): MNHNY, SVGAGI (reference sequence). The CDR3 extends over 13 amino acids. V was clipped by 7 bases and J by 2 bases, with 12 bases between them. CDR3 DNA: TGTGCCAGCAATCACAGGGATACCTACGAGCAGTACTTC. This codes for CASNHRDTYEQYF.

The chain combines TRBV18 with TRBJ2-1; TRBD1 agrees at 7 bases. V trimming: 5 bases; J trimming: 6 bases; junction bases outside the gene matches: 13. Germline CDR1 KGHSH, CDR2 LQKENI. There are 16 residues in the CDR3. The DNA of the CDR3 is TGTGCCAGCTCATCGGCGGCCCTCTCAGGGGGCAATGAGCAGTTCTTC. Protein: CASSSAALSGGNEQFF.

The chain uses TRBV10-3 and TRBJ2-3, with 12 positions matching TRBD2. Germline lookup yields CDR1 ENHRY and CDR2 SYGVKD. The junction had 6 bases not matched to a gene; V was cut back by 5 bases and J by 6 bases. The length of the CDR3 is 15 residues. The CDR3 sequence is CAISRLAGVGDTQYF. CDR3 sequence (DNA): TGTGCCATCAGTAGACTAGCGGGAGTCGGCGATACGCAGTATTTT.

This clone was seen more than once but under ten times. The genes are TRBV7-8 and TRBJ1-1; the D gene is possibly TRBD1 (6 bases). Germline V gene sequence: CDR1 SGHVS, CDR2 FQNEAQ. This CDR3 is built from 17 residues. Trimming removed 3 bases at V and 0 bases at J, with 17 bases between. This CDR3 is CASSLQGYGALNTEAFF. The CDR3 region has the DNA TGTGCCAGCAGCTTGCAGGGGTACGGGGCCTTGAACACTGAAGCTTTCTTT.

The chain joins TRBV7-6 to TRBJ1-2, with 8 positions matching TRBD1. The length of the CDR3 is 15 residues. V gave up 5 bases and J gave up 6 bases; unmatched junction bases: 11. The germline V gene has CDR1 SGHVS and CDR2 FNYEAQ. CDR3 nucleotides: TGTGCCAGCAGCCCTTTTAAGACAGGGGCTAATGGCTACACCTTC. It specifies CASSPFKTGANGYTF.

The chain joins TRBV5-6 to TRBJ2-7; 11 bases map to TRBD2. The CDR3 runs 15 residues. Looked up from germline, CDR1 is SGHDT and CDR2 is YYEEEE. With 4 bases clipped from V and 2 bases from J, the junction kept 5 bases outside the gene matches. The DNA for the CDR3 is TGTGCCAGCAGCCCGCCGGGACTAGCGGCCTACGAGCAGTACTTC. It encodes CASSPPGLAAYEQYF.

The chain uses TRBV7-2 and TRBJ2-3; TRBD2 aligns across 9 bases. V was clipped by 3 bases and J by 8 bases; unmatched bases: 9. Germline V lookup: CDR1 SGHTA, CDR2 FQGNSA. The CDR3 is 15 residues long. The CDR3 DNA reads TGTGCCAGCAGCTTTAGCGGGAGTCAAAGTGCTACGCAGTATTTT. Protein: CASSFSGSQSATQYF.

The rearrangement joins TRBV19 to TRBJ2-2; D is perhaps TRBD1 (5 bases). CDR1 and CDR2 (germline): LNHDA, SQIVND (reference sequence). Trimming took off 4 bases at V and 1 base at J, with 7 bases between the two ends. The CDR3 loop spans 14 amino acids. CDR3 sequence: CASSTTGNTGELFF. The CDR3 coding sequence is TGTGCCAGTAGTACTACAGGGAACACCGGGGAGCTGTTTTTT.

This rearrangement joins TRBV19 to TRBJ2-3; the D gene is possibly TRBD2 (6 bases). CDR3 length equals 14 residues. Trimming stripped 4 bases from V and 11 bases from J, with 19 bases between. The germline V gene has CDR1 LNHDA and CDR2 SQIVND (reference sequence). In DNA form, the CDR3 reads TGTGCCAGTAGTAAGGGACTTGACATTGGAGAGCAGTATTTT. Translated, it gives CASSKGLDIGEQYF.

CDR3: CASSKTPPSGNTEAFF. CDR3 bases: TGTGCCAGCAGCAAAACCCCACCCTCCGGGAACACTGAAGCTTTCTTT. V and J are TRBV21-1 and TRBJ1-1. TRBV21-1 is described as a pseudogene. This CDR3 is built from 16 residues.

The gene calls are TRBV11-3 and TRBJ1-1, with 8 bases aligning to TRBD1. Germline V gives CDR1 SGHNT, CDR2 YENEEA. V lost 1 base, J lost 4 bases, and 5 bases stayed unmatched. The CDR3 consists of 15 residues. The DNA for the CDR3 is TGTGCCAGCAGCTTAGCAGGACAGGGAGGCACTGAAGCTTTCTTT. Amino acids: CASSLAGQGGTEAFF.

This chain joins TRBV6-6 and TRBJ2-3; 9 bases align to TRBD1. Germline assignment: CDR1 MNHNY and CDR2 SVGAGI (reference sequence). The CDR3 runs 15 residues. V was pared by 5 bases and J by 2 bases, with 5 bases of the junction left unmatched. CDR3 bases: TGTGCCAGCAGTCGACAGGGGGTACTCACAGATACGCAGTATTTT. Protein sequence: CASSRQGVLTDTQYF.

V is TRBV4-1 and J is TRBJ2-7; D is perhaps TRBD1 (6 bases). Germline CDR1 reads MGHRA; CDR2 reads YSYEKL. This CDR3 region has 16 residues. V dropped 2 bases and J dropped 4 bases, with 18 bases sitting between them. CDR3 amino acids: CASSQQNSNRVYEQYF. CDR3 DNA: TGCGCCAGCAGCCAACAGAACTCGAACAGGGTGTACGAGCAGTACTTC.

The chain recombines TRBV3-1 (or the pseudogene TRBV3-2) with TRBJ2-2; D not resolved. Germline values: CDR1 LGHDT, CDR2 YNNKEL (reference sequence). Trimming left V 3 bases short and J 0 bases short, with 5 bases between. This CDR3 comprises 14 residues. CDR3 sequence (DNA): TGTGCCAGCAGCCAGAGGACGAACACCGGGGAGCTGTTTTTT. It translates to CASSQRTNTGELFF.

This rearrangement joins TRBV24-1 to TRBJ2-2, with 7 positions matching TRBD1. CDR3 length: 14 amino acids. V trimming: 3 bases; J trimming: 6 bases; junction bases outside the gene matches: 3. CDR1 and CDR2 from the germline V gene are KGHDR and SFDVKD. CDR3 coding DNA: TGTGCCACCAGTGATACGGACAGGCCCGGGGAGCTGTTTTTT. As protein: CATSDTDRPGELFF.